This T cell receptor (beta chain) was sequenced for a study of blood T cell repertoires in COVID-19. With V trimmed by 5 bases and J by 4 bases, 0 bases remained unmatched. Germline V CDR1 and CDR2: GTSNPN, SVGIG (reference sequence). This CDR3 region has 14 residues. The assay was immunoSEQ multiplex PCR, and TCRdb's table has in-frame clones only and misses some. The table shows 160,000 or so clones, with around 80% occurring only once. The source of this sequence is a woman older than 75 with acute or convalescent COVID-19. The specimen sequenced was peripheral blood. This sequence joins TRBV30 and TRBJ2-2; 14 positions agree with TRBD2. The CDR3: CAWGLAGGTGELFF. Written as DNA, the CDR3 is TGTGCCTGGGGACTAGCGGGAGGCACCGGGGAGCTGTTTTTT.